This TCR beta chain was identified in a study of T cells after yellow fever vaccination (dated by TCRdb to the late 2010s). Turning to the overall study: Libraries from fractions with low cell numbers were prepared with the SMART-Seq v4 Ultra Low Input RNA kit. Bulk TCR alpha and beta repertoires were sequenced longitudinally to track T-cell clones before and after primary and booster YFV17D yellow fever vaccination. Two healthy male donors made up the cohort, one aged 18 to 30 years and the other aged 30 to 40 years. Blood samples were taken at several timepoints before and after primary and secondary immunization, and bulk PBMC replicates and cell subsets were isolated.

Cut back by 6 bases and 5 bases, the V and J ends lie 13 bases apart. There are 13 amino acids in the CDR3, from cysteine to phenylalanine inclusive. The retained sequence is limited to the CDR3, 39 bases, with the frame set at the first base. Sequencing relied on an Illumina NovaSeq 6000. Synthesis of TCR cDNA relied on 5'RACE template switching, a step that introduced a universal primer site along with unique molecular identifiers. cDNA synthesis was primed from both the TCR alpha and TCR beta constant segments. Library amplification used two PCR steps, and the second PCR step added sample barcodes and sequencing adapters. Sequencing of libraries was done on Illumina HiSeq 2500 (2x100 bp) or NovaSeq (2x150 bp). The original pipeline was this. MIGEC was used to demultiplex reads and collapse the reads into UMI consensus sequences, and MiXCR was used for V(D)J alignment. Clonotypes responding to the vaccine were identified with edgeR on replicate PBMC samples, with the criteria of FDR below 0.01 and a log2 fold change above 5 up to day 15. Bulk clonotypes were assigned CD4 or CD8 identity according to which sequenced CD4 or CD8 repertoire held them at higher abundance. Using fastp trimming at Q25 and MiXCR clonotype assembly, TCRdb reanalyzed the public sequencing data and kept in-frame beta chains. Entries that share a CDR3 protein sequence are merged under the most common genes and DNA. The V and J calls come from TCRdb's annotation, not from the publication. The sample table shows over 300,000 distinct CDR3 sequences, and approximately 4% are seen once. The top ten constitute around 23% of the sample.

Comments on this clonotype: Its recognized antigen is unknown. Per-nucleotide qualities are absent, and no much larger clonotype sits a single base away.

Here is what the overall study found, with its caveats: After the booster, most clones that had expanded after primary vaccination were detected again (approximately 97% of CD4 and roughly 86% of CD8), suggesting broad maintenance of memory. FACS-sorted repertoires could contain abundant contaminating clonotypes from the bulk population, so computational filtering was required. Compared with the primary T-cell response, the secondary T-cell response was faster but weaker, reaching its peak on day 5 rather than on day 15. Because only a couple of donors were included in the study, the extent to which the findings can be generalized is limited. A small share of clonotypes occurred in both CD4 and CD8 compartments, likely arising from convergent recombination.

This specimen's treatment or condition label, interpreted: live attenuated yellow fever vaccine strain. At each blood-draw timepoint, two biological replicates of bulk PBMCs were obtained. PBMCs were isolated from peripheral blood using a standard Ficoll-Paque protocol. TriZol was used to extract RNA from bulk PBMCs, from CD4 and CD8 fractions, and from dextramer-positive and dextramer-negative fractions. The receptor was isolated from a man aged 18-30 years who received the YFV17D yellow fever vaccine. Sequencing used PBMCs, obtained 5 days after the yellow fever booster vaccination. The chain was built from TRBV12-3 or TRBV12-4 and TRBJ1-1; the D gene lacks a confident call. The DNA sequence is TGTGCCAGCAGCCCTAGTGACTCGACTGAAGCTTTCTTT. The resulting protein is CASSPSDSTEAFF.